This T cell receptor (beta chain) stems from a study of cytomegalovirus exposure and HLA in healthy donors. V lost 4 bases and J lost 3, with 12 bases in between. This CDR3 spans 14 amino acids. From germline, CDR1 is MNHNS and CDR2 SASEGT. Primers included in the PCR were 60 Vbeta and 13 Jbeta primers. Clones were read by immunoSEQ multiplex PCR, and TCRdb kept only the in-frame ones, dropping some. The table lists some 200,000 clones, about 80% of them singletons, with around 2% in the top ten. The sequence derives from a man between 18 and 29 years old in good health and CMV-seronegative. The sample was PBMCs. The chain is built from TRBV6-1 and TRBJ1-1; D is perhaps TRBD1 (5 bases). CDR3 protein: CASSVKRGDTEAFF. CDR3 DNA sequence: TGTGCCAGCAGTGTCAAGCGGGGGGACACTGAAGCTTTCTTT.